What follows is one T cell receptor (beta chain) and its context. Its antigen remains unknown. This sample was taken from a study of cytomegalovirus exposure and HLA in healthy donors. Study-wide findings and caveats: Further analysis was carried out later, and it showed several of the most significant clusters appearing linked to common viral pathogens. The study listed 150 to 200 cytomegalovirus-associated TCR beta chains. TCR beta sequences numbering roughly 18,000 were associated with HLA alleles at 0.05 false discovery rate in a later analysis. Reports indicate that TCR beta sequences accurately predicted the HLA-A and HLA-B alleles of most subjects.

CDR1 SGHTA and CDR2 FQGNSA come from the germline V gene. The CDR3 extends over 13 amino acids. V was clipped by 5 bases and J by 0 bases, with 5 bases between them. The study ran its PCR with 60 Vbeta and 13 Jbeta primers. Libraries were prepared by immunoSEQ multiplex PCR; TCRdb keeps only in-frame clonotypes and omits some of them. The sample gives under 200,000 clones, 70% to 80% of which show up once; 0.69% is in the top ten. The chain joins TRBV7-2 to TRBJ1-3; unclear D gene. The receptor was derived from a woman aged 40 to 50 in good health and CMV-seronegative. The specimen was PBMCs. The CDR3 DNA reads TGTGCCAGCAGCCCGAGCTCTGGAAACACCATATATTTT. Protein product: CASSPSSGNTIYF.